This T cell receptor beta chain was identified in a study of beta chain features in type 1 diabetes. Findings and caveats of the study: Moderate yet significant TCRB CDR3 shortening was seen in Type 1 diabetes patients in all four CD4+ subsets. Patients' naive, central memory and Treg TCRB repertoires seemed closer to one another than those of healthy donors.

What was sequenced were expressed TCRB transcripts, since all of the isolated RNA had been reverse transcribed. It was found that naive, central memory and regulatory T cell samples averaged around 3.8 million reads. The data were produced by immunoSEQ multiplex PCR, yet TCRdb's version contains in-frame clones alone and is incomplete. The repertoire holds approximately 600,000 clones, with around 12% as singletons. With regard to this clone: Its specificity is not known. The identical CDR3 is also encoded by other nucleotide sequences in the sample.

This CDR3 contains 15 residues. Trimming removed 5 bases from V and 2 bases from J; junction bases left unmatched: 5. Germline V lookup: CDR1 SEHNR, CDR2 FQNEAQ (reference sequence). It was via CD45RO/CCR7/CD25/CD127/CD95/CD27 that CD4+ naive, central memory, regulatory and stem cell-like memory cells were sorted. This chain joins TRBV7-9 and TRBJ2-1; 8 nucleotides line up with TRBD2. Sequences were obtained from naive CD4+ T cells from blood. The origin of this receptor is a man younger than 45 with type 1 diabetes. CDR3 sequence reads: CASSPRGGAYNEQFF. The CDR3 coding sequence is TGTGCCAGCAGCCCCCGGGGGGGAGCCTACAATGAGCAGTTCTTC.